This T cell receptor beta chain was sequenced in a study of T cell changes during pregnancy in multiple sclerosis (dated by TCRdb to between 2019 and 2020). Background for the entire study: In women with multiple sclerosis, the researchers looked at how the T cell repertoire shifted as pregnancy progressed.

Libraries came from the immunoSEQ multiplex PCR assay. TCRdb stores this immuneACCESS table with in-frame sequences only. Part of the clones is absent; in the studies checked, under half of the shortfall reflects unresolved V genes, and no reason is known for the rest. The sample profile shows around 130,000 clones; 90% to 96% of them were found once. The ten top clones hold 0.44% of the sample. As concerns this clone: Its antigen remains unidentified. Base-call qualities are not available, and no considerably larger clone is one nucleotide away.

The receptor's source is a female donor with multiple sclerosis, enrolled in a pregnancy study. The sample in question was peripheral blood, obtained after pregnancy.

The DNA sequence follows: TGTGCCAGCAGCTCGGGACTAGCGGTTCACAATGAGCAGTTCTTC. It is translated as CASSSGLAVHNEQFF. The rearrangement combines TRBV7-9 with TRBJ2-1; a stretch of 11 junction bases matches TRBD2. The CDR3 holds 15 amino acids from the cysteine to the phenylalanine. The kept DNA is CDR3 alone, 45 bases in frame from the first base. According to the germline V gene (reference sequence), CDR1 reads SEHNR and CDR2 reads FQNEAQ. At the junction V is shortened by 4 bases and J by 5 bases; bases outside the gene matches: 4.